The 3 T cell receptor beta chains below come from one sample, sequenced in a study of shared clonotypes between healthy human individuals. Sequencing used immunoSEQ multiplex PCR; TCRdb keeps in-frame clones, though not all of them. The sample has around 750,000 clones, approximately 79% seen once. The sample was memory CD4+ T cells sorted from blood. Specified subset: CD45RA-negative fraction. The receptors here all came from a young woman in good health.

V usage is TRBV5-1 and J usage is TRBJ2-7; 11 nucleotides agree with TRBD2. Trimming cost V 0 bases and J 1 base; bases outside gene matches: 0. The CDR3 sequence is 15 residues long. Germline V gives CDR1 SGHRS, CDR2 YFSETQ. CDR3 protein: CASSLGLAGSYEQYF. The CDR3 DNA reads TGCGCCAGCAGCTTGGGACTAGCGGGATCCTACGAGCAGTACTTC.

This clone was counted a single time. The chain recombines TRBV2 with TRBJ1-5, with D possibly TRBD1 on 6 matching bases. Trimming took 6 bases from V and 5 from J, leaving 11 bases between them. This CDR3 has 13 residues. Looked up from germline, CDR1 is SNHLY and CDR2 is FYNNEI. In DNA, the CDR3 is TGTGCCAGCAGCCACAGGGCTGATCAGCCCCAGCATTTT. This translates into CASSHRADQPQHF.

This chain connects TRBV6-1 to TRBJ2-2; D is undetermined. Per the germline V gene, CDR1 is MNHNS and CDR2 is SASEGT. V was trimmed by 7 bases and J by 0 bases, leaving 6 bases between them. The CDR3 contains 13 residues. The CDR3, as DNA: TGTGCCAGCATAGGGCCGAACACCGGGGAGCTGTTTTTT. Protein product: CASIGPNTGELFF.